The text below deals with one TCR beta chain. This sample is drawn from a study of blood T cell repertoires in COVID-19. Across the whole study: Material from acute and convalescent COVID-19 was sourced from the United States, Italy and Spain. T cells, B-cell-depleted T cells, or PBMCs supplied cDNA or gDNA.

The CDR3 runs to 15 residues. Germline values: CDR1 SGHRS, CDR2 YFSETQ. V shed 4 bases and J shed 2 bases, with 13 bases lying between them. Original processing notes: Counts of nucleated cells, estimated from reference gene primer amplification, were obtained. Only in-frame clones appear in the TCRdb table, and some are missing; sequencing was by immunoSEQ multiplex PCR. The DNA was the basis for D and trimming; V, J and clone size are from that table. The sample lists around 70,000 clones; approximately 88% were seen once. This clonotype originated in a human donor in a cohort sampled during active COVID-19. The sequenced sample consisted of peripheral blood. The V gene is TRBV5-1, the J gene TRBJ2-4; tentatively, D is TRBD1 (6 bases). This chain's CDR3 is CASSPRTEPKNIQYF. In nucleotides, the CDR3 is TGCGCCAGCAGCCCTCGGACAGAGCCCAAAAACATTCAGTACTTC.